The rows below give T cell receptor beta chains drawn from one sample of a study of cytomegalovirus exposure and HLA in healthy donors. Measured with immunoSEQ multiplex PCR; TCRdb has only the in-frame clones, and not every one. The listing records roughly 50,000 clones. Sequencing was performed on PBMCs. The source is a woman aged 40 to 50 in good health and CMV-seronegative. The CDR3 runs from the conserved cysteine through the conserved F or W. D genes are given only for firm matches.

d_call: TRBD1; j_call: TRBJ1-6; v_call: TRBV15; cdr3_aa: CATSRDPPTGIGSPLHF; cdr3_nt: TGTGCCACCAGCAGAGACCCCCCGACAGGGATTGGTTCACCCCTCCACTTT
d_call: -; j_call: TRBJ2-5; v_call: TRBV7-3; cdr3_aa: CASSLTPGEVETQYF; cdr3_nt: TGTGCCAGCAGCTTAACCCCCGGGGAGGTTGAGACCCAGTACTTC
d_call: TRBD1; j_call: TRBJ1-1; v_call: TRBV5-1; cdr3_aa: CASRLGTVNTEAFF; cdr3_nt: TGCGCCAGCAGACTCGGGACAGTTAACACTGAAGCTTTCTTT
d_call: TRBD2; j_call: TRBJ2-3; v_call: TRBV6-4; cdr3_aa: CASSGLAGSTDTQYF; cdr3_nt: TGTGCCAGCAGTGGACTAGCGGGTAGCACAGATACGCAGTATTTT
d_call: TRBD1; j_call: TRBJ1-2; v_call: TRBV13; cdr3_aa: CASSLNRGPYYYGYTF; cdr3_nt: TGTGCCAGCAGCCTCAACAGGGGCCCTTATTATTATGGCTACACCTTC
d_call: TRBD2; j_call: TRBJ2-5; v_call: TRBV6-1; cdr3_aa: CASKLSGGNQETQYF; cdr3_nt: TGTGCCAGCAAATTAAGCGGGGGTAACCAAGAGACCCAGTACTTC
d_call: -; j_call: TRBJ1-4; v_call: TRBV7-2; cdr3_aa: CASSFTTGEKLFF; cdr3_nt: TGTGCCAGCAGCTTTACTACAGGTGAAAAACTGTTTTTT
d_call: TRBD1; j_call: TRBJ1-5; v_call: TRBV7-6; cdr3_aa: CASSPGQGANQPQHF; cdr3_nt: TGTGCCAGCAGCCCAGGACAGGGGGCGAATCAGCCCCAGCATTTT
d_call: TRBD1; j_call: TRBJ2-7; v_call: TRBV7-2; cdr3_aa: CASAFQGAGQYF; cdr3_nt: TGTGCCAGCGCTTTCCAGGGGGCCGGGCAGTACTTC
d_call: -; j_call: TRBJ1-6; v_call: TRBV27; cdr3_aa: CASSLSKSRTYSYNSPLHF; cdr3_nt: TGTGCCAGCAGTTTATCGAAGTCACGAACTTACTCCTATAATTCACCCCTCCACTTT
d_call: -; j_call: TRBJ2-2; v_call: TRBV30; cdr3_aa: CAWRAGFAGELFF; cdr3_nt: TGTGCCTGGAGGGCAGGGTTCGCCGGGGAGCTGTTTTTT
d_call: TRBD2; j_call: TRBJ2-3; v_call: TRBV5-6; cdr3_aa: CASSFRGTSGTDTQYF; cdr3_nt: TGTGCCAGCAGCTTCCGCGGGACTAGCGGCACAGATACGCAGTATTTT
d_call: TRBD2; j_call: TRBJ2-2; v_call: TRBV27; cdr3_aa: CASSKTSVSGELFF; cdr3_nt: TGTGCCAGCAGCAAGACTAGCGTGTCCGGGGAGCTGTTTTTT
d_call: TRBD2; j_call: TRBJ2-3; v_call: TRBV18; cdr3_aa: CASSQTAGGLDTQYF; cdr3_nt: TGTGCCAGCTCACAAACGGCGGGAGGATTGGATACGCAGTATTTT
d_call: -; j_call: TRBJ1-1; v_call: TRBV19; cdr3_aa: CATRLTTEAFF; cdr3_nt: TGTGCCACCCGACTGACTACTGAAGCTTTCTTT
d_call: TRBD2; j_call: TRBJ2-1; v_call: TRBV9; cdr3_aa: CASSVSGRFAYNEQFF; cdr3_nt: TGTGCCAGCAGCGTTAGCGGGAGGTTTGCCTACAATGAGCAGTTCTTC